The present entry profiles one T cell receptor beta chain with its context. The entry originates in a study of blood T cell repertoires in COVID-19. Study details: Donors in the United States, Italy and Spain gave samples during acute or convalescent COVID-19. T cells, B-cell-depleted T cells, or PBMCs provided the cDNA or gDNA that served as material.

This CDR3 has 14 amino acids. CDR1 is SGHRS, CDR2 YFSETQ, per germline. V shed 4 bases and J 3 bases; nucleotides not matched to a gene: 5. In the original processing: Estimation of nucleated cell counts was performed using reference gene primer amplification. Sequenced by immunoSEQ multiplex PCR; TCRdb stores in-frame clones only, minus some. V, J and clone size reflect that table, while D and trimming were determined from the DNA. The sample lists tens of thousands of clones, roughly 82% occurring once. The sequenced sample consisted of peripheral blood. The chain uses TRBV5-1 and TRBJ1-1; 8 positions match TRBD1. This receptor was identified in a human donor in a cohort sampled during active COVID-19. The CDR3 sequence is CASSVDRGYTEAFF. The CDR3, as DNA: TGCGCCAGCAGCGTCGACAGGGGCTACACTGAAGCTTTCTTT.